Listed below are T cell receptor beta chains from one sample, sequenced in a study of T cells in localized non-small cell lung cancer. The method was immunoSEQ multiplex PCR; TCRdb's version includes in-frame clones alone and lacks a portion of them. The data hold about 15,000 clones, with roughly 84% observed a single time. This specimen consisted of peripheral blood, obtained before any cancer treatment. These receptors all stem from a female donor older than 55 with stage I squamous cell lung carcinoma. Each CDR3 is given with its conserved first and last residue. The D gene is left open where the match is weak. Not all rows give a size; the values are once, few, many and, for expanded clones, a class.

d_gene	j_gene	v_gene	abundance	CDR3aa	CDR3nt
-	TRBJ1-5	TRBV7-2	few	CASSLAGLANQPQHF	TGTGCCAGCAGCTTAGCGGGATTGGCCAATCAGCCCCAGCATTTT
-	TRBJ1-3	TRBV7-9	-	CASSLKTRGNTIYF	TGTGCCAGCAGCTTAAAAACCAGAGGAAACACCATATATTTT
-	TRBJ1-1	TRBV11-2	-	CASSPLGAGGTEAFF	TGTGCCAGCAGCCCGCTAGGGGCGGGGGGCACTGAAGCTTTCTTT
TRBD1	TRBJ1-1	TRBV7-9	few	CASSFYRGEAFF	TGTGCCAGCAGCTTTTACAGGGGTGAAGCTTTCTTT
TRBD1	TRBJ1-6	TRBV5-4	-	CASSGAGQGRDSPLHF	TGTGCCAGCAGTGGAGCCGGACAGGGAAGAGACTCACCCCTCCACTTT
-	TRBJ2-3	TRBV30	-	CAWTGGGRTQYF	TGTGCCTGGACCGGAGGAGGGCGTACGCAGTATTTT
TRBD1	TRBJ2-7	TRBV11-3	-	CASSLPGQGSYEQYF	TGTGCCAGCAGCTTACCGGGACAGGGGTCCTACGAGCAGTACTTC
-	TRBJ2-4	TRBV6-6	-	CASNGGANIQYF	TGTGCCAGCAATGGGGGGGCAAACATTCAGTACTTC
TRBD1	TRBJ2-5	TRBV5-4	-	CASSQRQGTETQYF	TGTGCCAGCAGCCAACGACAGGGGACAGAGACCCAGTACTTC
-	TRBJ2-3	TRBV12-5	-	CASGFPGVAGDTQYF	TGTGCTAGTGGTTTTCCCGGGGTAGCTGGAGATACGCAGTATTTT